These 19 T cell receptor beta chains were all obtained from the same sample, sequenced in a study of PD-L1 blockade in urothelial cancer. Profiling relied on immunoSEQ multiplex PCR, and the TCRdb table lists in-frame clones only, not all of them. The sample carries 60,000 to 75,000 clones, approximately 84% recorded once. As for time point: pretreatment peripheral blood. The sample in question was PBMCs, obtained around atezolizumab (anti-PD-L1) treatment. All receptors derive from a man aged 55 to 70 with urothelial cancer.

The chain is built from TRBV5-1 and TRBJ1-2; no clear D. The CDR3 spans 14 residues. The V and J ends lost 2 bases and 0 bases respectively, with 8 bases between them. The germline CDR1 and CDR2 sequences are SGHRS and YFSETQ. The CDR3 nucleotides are TGCGCCAGCAGCTTCGGCACAGCTAACTATGGCTACACCTTC. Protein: CASSFGTANYGYTF.

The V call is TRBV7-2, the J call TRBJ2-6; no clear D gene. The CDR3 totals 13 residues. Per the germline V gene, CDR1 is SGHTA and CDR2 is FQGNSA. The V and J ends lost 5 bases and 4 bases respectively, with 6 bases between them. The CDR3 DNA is TGTGCCAGCAGCCCAGCGGGGGCCAACGTCCTGACTTTC. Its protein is CASSPAGANVLTF. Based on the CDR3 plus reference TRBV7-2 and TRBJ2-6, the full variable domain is GAGVSQSPSNKVTEKGKDVELRCDPISGHTALYWYRQSLGQGLEFLIYFQGNSAPDKSGLPSDRFSAERTGGSVSTLTIQRTQQEDSAVYLCASSPAGANVLTFGAGSRLTVL.

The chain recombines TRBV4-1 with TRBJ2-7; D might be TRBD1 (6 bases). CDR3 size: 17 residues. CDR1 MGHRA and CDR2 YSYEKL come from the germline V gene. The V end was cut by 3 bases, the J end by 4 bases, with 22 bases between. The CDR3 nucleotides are TGCGCCAGCAGCCAGGGGGCGTTCGGGGCCCAGCGGTACGAGCAGTACTTC. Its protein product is CASSQGAFGAQRYEQYF.

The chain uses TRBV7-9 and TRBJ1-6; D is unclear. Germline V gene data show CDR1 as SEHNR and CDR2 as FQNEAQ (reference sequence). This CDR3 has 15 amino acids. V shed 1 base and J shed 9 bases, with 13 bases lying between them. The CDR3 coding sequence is TGTGCCAGCAGCTTAGTGTCTCGGGGTAGTTCACCCCTCCACTTT. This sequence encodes CASSLVSRGSSPLHF.

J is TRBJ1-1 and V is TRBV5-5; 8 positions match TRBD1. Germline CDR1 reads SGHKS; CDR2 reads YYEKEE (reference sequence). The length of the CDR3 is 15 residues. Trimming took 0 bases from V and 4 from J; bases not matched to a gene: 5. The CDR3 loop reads CASSLVVRGLTEAFF. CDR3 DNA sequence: TGTGCCAGCAGCTTGGTCGTCAGGGGGCTCACTGAAGCTTTCTTT.

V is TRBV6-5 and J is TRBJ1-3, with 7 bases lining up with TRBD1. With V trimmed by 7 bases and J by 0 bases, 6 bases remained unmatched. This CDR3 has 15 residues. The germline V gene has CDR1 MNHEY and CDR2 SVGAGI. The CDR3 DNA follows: TGTGCCAGCACTGTGGACAGGAACTCTGGAAACACCATATATTTT. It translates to CASTVDRNSGNTIYF.

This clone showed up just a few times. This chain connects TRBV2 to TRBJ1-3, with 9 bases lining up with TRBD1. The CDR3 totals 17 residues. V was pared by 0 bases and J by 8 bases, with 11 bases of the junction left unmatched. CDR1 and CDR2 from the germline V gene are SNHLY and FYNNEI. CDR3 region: CASSEADRGDLKYTIYF. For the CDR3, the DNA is TGTGCCAGCAGTGAAGCCGACAGGGGGGATCTGAAGTACACCATATATTTT.

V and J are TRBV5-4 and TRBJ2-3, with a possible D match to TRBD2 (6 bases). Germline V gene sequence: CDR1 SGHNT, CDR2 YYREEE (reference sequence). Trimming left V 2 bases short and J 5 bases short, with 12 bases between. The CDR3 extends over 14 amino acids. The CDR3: CASSLRQGLDTQYF. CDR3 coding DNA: TGTGCCAGCAGCTTAAGGCAGGGACTAGATACGCAGTATTTT. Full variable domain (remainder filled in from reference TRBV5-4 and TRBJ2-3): ETGVTQSPTHLIKTRGQQVTLRCSSQSGHNTVSWYQQALGQGPQFIFQYYREEENGRGNFPPRFSGLQFPNYSSELNVNALELDDSALYLCASSLRQGLDTQYFGPGTRLTVL.

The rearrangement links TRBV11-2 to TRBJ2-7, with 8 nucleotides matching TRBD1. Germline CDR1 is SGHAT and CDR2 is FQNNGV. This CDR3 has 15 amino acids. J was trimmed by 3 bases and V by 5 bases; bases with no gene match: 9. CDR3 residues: CASSPGQGRFYEQYF. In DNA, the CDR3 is TGTGCCAGCAGCCCAGGACAGGGAAGGTTCTACGAGCAGTACTTC. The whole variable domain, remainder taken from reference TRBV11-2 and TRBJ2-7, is EAGVAQSPRYKIIEKRQSVAFWCNPISGHATLYWYQQILGQGPKLLIQFQNNGVVDDSQLPKDRFSAERLKGVDSTLKIQPAKLEDSAVYLCASSPGQGRFYEQYFGPGTRLTVT.

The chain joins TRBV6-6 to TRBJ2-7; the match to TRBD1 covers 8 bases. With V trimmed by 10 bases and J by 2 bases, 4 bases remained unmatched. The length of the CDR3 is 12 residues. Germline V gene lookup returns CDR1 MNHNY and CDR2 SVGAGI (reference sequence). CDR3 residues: CATQGGTYEQYF. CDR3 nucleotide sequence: TGTGCCACACAGGGGGGCACCTACGAGCAGTACTTC.

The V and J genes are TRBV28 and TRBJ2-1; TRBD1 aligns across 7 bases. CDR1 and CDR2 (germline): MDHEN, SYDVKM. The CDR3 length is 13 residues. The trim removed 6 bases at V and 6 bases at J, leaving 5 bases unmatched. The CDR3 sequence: CASRRRQGNEQFF. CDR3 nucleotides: TGTGCCAGCAGGCGGCGACAGGGCAATGAGCAGTTCTTC. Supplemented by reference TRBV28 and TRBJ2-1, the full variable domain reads DVKVTQSSRYLVKRTGEKVFLECVQDMDHENMFWYRQDPGLGLRLIYFSYDVKMKEKGDIPEGYSVSREKKERFSLILESASTNQTSMYLCASRRRQGNEQFFGPGTRLTVL.

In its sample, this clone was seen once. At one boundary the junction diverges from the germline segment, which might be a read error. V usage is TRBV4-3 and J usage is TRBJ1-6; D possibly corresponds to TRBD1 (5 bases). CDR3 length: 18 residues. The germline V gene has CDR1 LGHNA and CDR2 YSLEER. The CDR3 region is CASSPTNRQRGANSPLYF. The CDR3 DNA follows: TGCGCCAGCAGCCCCACGAATAGACAGCGAGGAGCTAATTCACCCCTCTACTTT.

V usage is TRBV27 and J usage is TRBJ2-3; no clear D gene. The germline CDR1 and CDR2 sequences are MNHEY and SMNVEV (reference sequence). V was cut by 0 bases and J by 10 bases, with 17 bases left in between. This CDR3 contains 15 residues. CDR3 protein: CASSLSQAASLAQYF. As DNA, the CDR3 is TGTGCCAGCAGTTTATCGCAAGCTGCTAGTTTGGCGCAGTATTTT.

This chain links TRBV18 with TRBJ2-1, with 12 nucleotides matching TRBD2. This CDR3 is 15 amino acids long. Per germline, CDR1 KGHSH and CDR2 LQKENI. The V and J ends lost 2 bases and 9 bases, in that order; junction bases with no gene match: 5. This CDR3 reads CASSPASGGASEQFF. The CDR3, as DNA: TGTGCCAGCTCACCAGCTAGCGGGGGGGCAAGTGAGCAGTTCTTC.

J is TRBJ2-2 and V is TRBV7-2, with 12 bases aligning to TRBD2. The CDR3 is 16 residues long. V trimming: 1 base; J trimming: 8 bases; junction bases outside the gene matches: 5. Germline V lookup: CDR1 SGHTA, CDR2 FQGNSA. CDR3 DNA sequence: TGTGCCAGCAGCTTAGAGCTAGCGGGGGGGTTAGGGGAGCTGTTTTTT. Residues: CASSLELAGGLGELFF.

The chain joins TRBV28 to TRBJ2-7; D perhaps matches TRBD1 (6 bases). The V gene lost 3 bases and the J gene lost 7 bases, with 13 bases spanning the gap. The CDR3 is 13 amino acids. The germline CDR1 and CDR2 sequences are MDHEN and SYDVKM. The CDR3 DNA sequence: TGTGCCAGCAGTTTGGCGGGCAGGGGTGAGCAGTACTTC. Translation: CASSLAGRGEQYF.

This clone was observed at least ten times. The CDR3 DNA reads as TGTGCTAGTGGTTTGCTTACCGGTGCAACTAATGAAAAACTGTTTTTT. Translation: CASGLLTGATNEKLFF. V is TRBV12-5 and J is TRBJ1-4; no firm D call. Trimming pared 2 bases from V and 0 bases from J, leaving 10 bases between. The CDR3 totals 16 residues. Germline V gene data show CDR1 as LGHNT and CDR2 as FRNRAP.

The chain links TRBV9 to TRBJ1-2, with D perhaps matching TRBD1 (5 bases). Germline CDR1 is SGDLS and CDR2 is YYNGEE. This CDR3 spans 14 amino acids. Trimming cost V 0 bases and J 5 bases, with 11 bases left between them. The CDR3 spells CASSVDHTGYGYTF. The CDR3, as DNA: TGTGCCAGCAGCGTAGACCATACAGGATATGGCTACACCTTC.

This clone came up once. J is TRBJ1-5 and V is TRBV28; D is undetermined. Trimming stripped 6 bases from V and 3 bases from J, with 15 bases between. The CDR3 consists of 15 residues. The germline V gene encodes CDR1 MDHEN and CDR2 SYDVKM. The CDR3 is CASRTPAGDNQPQHF. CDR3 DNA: TGTGCCAGCAGAACTCCCGCCGGGGACAATCAGCCCCAGCATTTT.